This TCR beta chain was captured in a study of T-cell reconstitution after alpha-beta-depleted transplantation in children. There are many counts of this clonotype. Its target is not known. Construction of the TCRbeta library involved unique molecular identifiers. TCRdb reprocessed the PCR reads with MiXCR, giving one entry per CDR3 protein. The repertoire includes some 110,000 distinct CDR3 sequences, about a tenth of them detected once, and less than 45% sits in the top ten. Study-level points and caveats: Alpha-beta T cells present about two months after transplant were reported to originate from several hundred expanded graft clones. At the one-year point after transplant, T-cell counts and TCRbeta diversity were found to come mostly from T cells that had been newly produced. Several patients had high TCRbeta diversity at day 60; it came from surviving recipient T cells and thymic progenitors.

This sequence was found in a boy aged 2 to 10 with acute lymphoblastic leukemia, due to receive a stem cell transplant. The sample was PBMCs, taken before TCRalphabeta/CD19-depleted stem cell transplant.

CDR3 bases: TGTGCCAGCAGCCGGGGAGGGGACGAACAAGAGACCCAGTACTTC. It is translated as CASSRGGDEQETQYF. The chain employs TRBV5-4 and TRBJ2-5; 7 bases are a match to TRBD2. The germline V gene has CDR1 SGHNT and CDR2 YYREEE (reference sequence). J lost 2 bases, V lost 4 bases, and 8 bases had no gene match. The CDR3 spans 15 residues.